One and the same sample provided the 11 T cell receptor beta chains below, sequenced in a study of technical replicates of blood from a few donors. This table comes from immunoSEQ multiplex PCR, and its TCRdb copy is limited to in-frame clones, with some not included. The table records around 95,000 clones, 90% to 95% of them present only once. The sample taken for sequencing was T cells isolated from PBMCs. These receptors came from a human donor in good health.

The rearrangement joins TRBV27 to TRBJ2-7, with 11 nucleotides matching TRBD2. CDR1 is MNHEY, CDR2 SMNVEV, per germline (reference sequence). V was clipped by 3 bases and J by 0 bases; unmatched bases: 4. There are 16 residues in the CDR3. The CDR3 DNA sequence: TGTGCCAGCAGTTTTAGACTAGCGGGATTCTCCTACGAGCAGTACTTC. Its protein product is CASSFRLAGFSYEQYF.

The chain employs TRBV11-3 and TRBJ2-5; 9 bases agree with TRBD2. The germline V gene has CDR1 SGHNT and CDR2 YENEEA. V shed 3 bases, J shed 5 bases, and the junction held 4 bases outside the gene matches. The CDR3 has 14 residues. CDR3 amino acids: CASSFAGGPETQYF. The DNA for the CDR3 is TGTGCCAGCAGCTTCGCGGGAGGGCCGGAGACCCAGTACTTC.

The CDR3 loop is CASSQDPGSEQYF. CDR3 sequence (DNA): TGTGCCAGCAGCCAAGATCCGGGGTCCGAGCAGTACTTC. The chain employs TRBV14 and TRBJ2-7; possible D gene TRBD2, 5 bases. The CDR3 runs to 13 residues. Germline V gives CDR1 SGHDN, CDR2 FVKESK. The V end was cut by 0 bases, the J end by 6 bases, with 9 bases between.

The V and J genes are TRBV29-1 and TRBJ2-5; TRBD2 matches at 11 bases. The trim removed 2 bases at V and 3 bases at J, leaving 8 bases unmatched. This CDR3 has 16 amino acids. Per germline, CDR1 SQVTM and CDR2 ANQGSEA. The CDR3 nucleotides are TGCAGCGTTGAAAATATAGCGGGGGGGATTGAAGAGACCCAGTACTTC. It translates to CSVENIAGGIEETQYF.

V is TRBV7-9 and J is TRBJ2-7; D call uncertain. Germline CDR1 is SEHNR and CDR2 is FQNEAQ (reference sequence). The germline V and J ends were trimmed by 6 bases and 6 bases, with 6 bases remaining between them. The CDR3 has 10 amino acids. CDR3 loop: CASSSIEQYF. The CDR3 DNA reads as TGTGCCAGCAGTTCTATCGAGCAGTACTTC.

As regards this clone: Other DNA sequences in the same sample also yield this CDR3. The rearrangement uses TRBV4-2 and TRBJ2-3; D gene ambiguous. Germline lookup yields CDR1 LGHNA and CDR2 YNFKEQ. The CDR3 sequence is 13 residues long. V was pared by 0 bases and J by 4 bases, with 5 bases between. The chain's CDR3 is CASSQESADTQYF. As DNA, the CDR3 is TGTGCCAGCAGCCAAGAATCGGCAGATACGCAGTATTTT.

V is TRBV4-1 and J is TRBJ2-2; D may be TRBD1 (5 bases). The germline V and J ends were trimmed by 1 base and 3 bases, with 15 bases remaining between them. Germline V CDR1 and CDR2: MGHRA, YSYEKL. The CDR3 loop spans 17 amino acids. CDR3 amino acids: CASSQGRQKGYTGELFF. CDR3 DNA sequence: TGCGCCAGCAGCCAAGGAAGACAGAAGGGATACACCGGGGAGCTGTTTTTT.

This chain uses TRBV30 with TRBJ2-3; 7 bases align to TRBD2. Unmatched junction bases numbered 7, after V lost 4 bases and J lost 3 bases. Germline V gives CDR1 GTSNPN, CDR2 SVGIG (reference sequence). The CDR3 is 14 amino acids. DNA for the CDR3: TGTGCCTGGAAGGGAGGGATCCCAACAGATACGCAGTATTTT. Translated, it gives CAWKGGIPTDTQYF. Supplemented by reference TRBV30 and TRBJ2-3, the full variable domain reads SQTIHQWPATLVQPVGSPLSLECTVEGTSNPNLYWYRQAAGRGLQLLFYSVGIGQISSEVPQNLSASRPQDRQFILSSKKLLLSDSGFYLCAWKGGIPTDTQYFGPGTRLTVL.

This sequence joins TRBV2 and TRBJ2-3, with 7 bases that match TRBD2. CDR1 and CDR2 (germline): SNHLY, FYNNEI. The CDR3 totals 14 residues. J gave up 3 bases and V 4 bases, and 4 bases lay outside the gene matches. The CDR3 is CASSVMGGTDTQYF. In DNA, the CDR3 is TGTGCCAGCAGTGTGATGGGAGGGACAGATACGCAGTATTTT.

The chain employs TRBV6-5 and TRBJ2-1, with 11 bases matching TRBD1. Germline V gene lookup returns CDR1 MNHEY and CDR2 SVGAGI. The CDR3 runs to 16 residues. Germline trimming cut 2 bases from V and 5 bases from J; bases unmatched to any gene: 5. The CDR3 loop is CASSYADRGPHNEQFF. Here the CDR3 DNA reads TGTGCCAGCAGTTACGCGGACAGGGGGCCCCACAATGAGCAGTTCTTC.

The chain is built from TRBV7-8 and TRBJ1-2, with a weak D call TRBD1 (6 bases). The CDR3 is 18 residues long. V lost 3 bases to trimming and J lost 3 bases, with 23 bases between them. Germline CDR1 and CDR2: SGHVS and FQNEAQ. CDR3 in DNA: TGTGCCAGCAGCTTGAACCCGGCTAGTGTGACAGGAGACTATGGCTACACCTTC. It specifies CASSLNPASVTGDYGYTF.